This T cell receptor beta chain comes out of a study of cytomegalovirus exposure and HLA in healthy donors. In the study overall: One earlier analysis, a look at 150 million to 200 million T cells, found some 100 million unique TCR beta sequences. General study findings and limits: Relative to equally common others, HLA-associated TCR beta chains showed greater clonal expansion in a later analysis.

PCR involved 60 Vbeta and 13 Jbeta primers. The data were produced by immunoSEQ multiplex PCR, yet TCRdb's version contains in-frame clones alone and is incomplete. The sample contains about 160,000 clones, approximately 80% of which appear only once. Germline V CDR1 and CDR2: LNHDA, SQIVND (reference sequence). This CDR3 has 17 amino acids. After removal of 3 bases from V and 0 bases from J, the junction contained 11 bases not matched to a gene. Donors had nominal health at sampling but likely had unrecorded immune exposures. Concerning this clone itself: Its antigen remains unidentified.

The sequenced sample consisted of PBMCs. The clonotype comes from a man aged 18 to 29 in good health and CMV-seropositive. The chain uses TRBV19 and TRBJ2-7; 7 bases are a match to TRBD1. The CDR3 protein is CASSISHRDSYSYEQYF. The CDR3 DNA sequence: TGTGCCAGTAGTATTTCTCACCGGGACAGCTACTCCTACGAGCAGTACTTC.